Each of the 30 T cell receptor delta chains below was sequenced from the same sample in a study of gamma delta lymphoproliferative disorders and STAT genes. The receptor sequences were amplified from genomic DNA of peripheral blood mononuclear cells. TCRdb re-called the multiplex PCR reads through CATT. The repertoire has roughly 2,500 delta-chain clones, around 1.4% of them found once; the top ten carry about 50%. The sequencing input was blood. These receptors were obtained from a human donor in good health.

Many counts were recorded for this clone. A far larger clone lies a single base away; this is likely a read error. The chain employs TRDV2 and TRDJ1, with D unresolved. The CDR3 covers 19 residues. Germline loops: CDR1 GEAIGNYY, CDR2 EKD. CDR3 bases: TGTGCCCGTGACACCATACCCCAGGCGGGAAGCGGGTACACCGATAAACTCATCTTT. Its protein product is CARDTIPQAGSGYTDKLIF.

In its sample, this clone was seen a few times. For this DNA, TCRdb reports the protein of a much larger clone, which diverges at residue 13, most likely from a read error; the protein presented here is translated directly from the DNA. V gene TRDV1 combines with J gene TRDJ1; 9 bases match TRDD3. The CDR3 is 25 amino acids. Germline V CDR1 and CDR2: TSWWSYY, QGS. V was clipped by 6 bases and J by 0 bases; unmatched bases: 35. The CDR3 spells CALGPELIPTLLDTGGGTYTDKLIF. CDR3 nucleotide sequence: TGTGCTCTTGGACCAGAACTAATTCCCACCCTACTCGATACTGGGGGAGGAACTTACACCGATAAACTCATCTTT.

This clone appeared many times. This is likely an artifact of a read error, given a far larger clone one base away. The rearrangement joins TRDV3 to TRDJ1; TRDD3 matches 11 bases. The V gene's germline CDR1 is TVYSNPD and CDR2 GDNSRS (reference sequence). The length of the CDR3 is 16 residues. This chain's CDR3 is CAFPKGLGDMADELIF. The CDR3 DNA reads TGTGCCTTCCCCAAAGGACTGGGGGATATGGCCGATGAACTCATCTTT.

Details on this clone: The translation of this DNA and the TCRdb protein of a much larger clone differ at residue 10, probably owing to a read error; the protein shown here is translated from the DNA. The genes are TRDV1 and TRDJ1; maybe TRDD3 (6 bases). Trimming shortened V by 0 bases and J by 0 bases, and 29 bases separated the two germline ends. Germline CDR1 reads TSWWSYY; CDR2 reads QGS. There are 22 residues in the CDR3. This CDR3 is CALGELLRPYTIWGMYTDKLIF. In DNA, the CDR3 is TGTGCTCTTGGGGAACTTTTACGCCCGTATACTATCTGGGGAATGTACACCGATAAACTCATCTTT.

In its sample, this clone was seen many times. The amino acid sequence in TCRdb belongs to a much larger clone and departs from this DNA's translation at residue 5, likely a sequencing read error; the sequence shown is translated from the DNA. This CDR3 is CALGKPLLTRTGGYAKKLYTDKLIF. The CDR3 DNA reads TGTGCTCTTGGGAAACCGTTACTAACCCGTACTGGGGGATACGCGAAGAAGCTCTACACCGATAAACTCATCTTT. This sequence joins TRDV1 and TRDJ1; 13 nucleotides agree with TRDD3. The CDR3 loop spans 25 amino acids. With 5 bases clipped from V and 0 bases from J, the junction kept 30 bases outside the gene matches. Germline V gene lookup returns CDR1 TSWWSYY and CDR2 QGS.

The table lists this clone with a few counts. TCRdb has a much larger clone's protein, which differs at residue 4 from the translation of this DNA, likely because of a read error; what is shown is the protein translated from the DNA. J is TRDJ1 and V is TRDV2, with 8 bases identical to TRDD3. The CDR3 runs 21 residues. Germline assignment: CDR1 GEAIGNYY and CDR2 EKD. In DNA form, the CDR3 reads TGTGCCTGTGGCACCATCGGGCGTAGGCCATCTTCTGGGGGAGAGGGCGATAAACTCATCTTT. Its translation is CACGTIGRRPSSGGEGDKLIF.

A word on this clone: Given a far larger clone just one base away, this is likely a sequencing read error. The sample holds other DNA sequences that translate to the same CDR3. The CDR3 region is CALPYPLTGGPPIEEYTDKLIF. CDR3 nucleotides: TGTGCCTTGCCCTATCCTTTGACTGGGGGGCCTCCAATAGAGGAGTACACCGATAAACTCATTTTT. The chain couples TRDV3 to TRDJ1, with 8 positions matching TRDD3. There are 22 residues in the CDR3. Germline CDR1 TVYSNPD, CDR2 GDNSRS (reference sequence).

This clone has only a few counts. This DNA's translation and the protein TCRdb lists, from a much larger clone, do not match at residue 6, likely due to a read error; the protein shown is translated from the DNA. The chain uses TRDV3 and TRDJ1; 9 nucleotides line up with TRDD3. With V trimmed by 0 bases and J by 1 base, 6 bases remained unmatched. Germline V CDR1 and CDR2: TVYSNPD, GDNSRS (reference sequence). This CDR3 spans 15 amino acids. The CDR3 spells CAFSQCWGITDKLIF. The CDR3 nucleotides read TGTGCCTTTAGTCAATGCTGGGGGATCACCGATAAACTCATCTTT.

This clone was observed a few times. With only one base between it and a far larger clone, this is likely a read error. Other DNA sequences of this sample code for an identical CDR3. This rearrangement joins TRDV2 to TRDJ1, with TRDD3 matching 11 bases. The CDR3 runs to 19 residues. Looked up from germline, CDR1 is GEAIGNYY and CDR2 is EKD. J lost 0 bases, V lost 0 bases, and 11 bases had no gene match. CDR3 coding DNA: TGTGCCTGTGACACCGTTCATCTGGGGGATACACAGTACACCGATAAACTCATCTTT. This encodes CACDTVHLGDTQYTDKLIF.

This clone was counted only a few times. TCRdb records a much larger clone's protein for this DNA, with a difference at residue 13 that likely arises from a read error; the protein given is the translation of the DNA. This sequence joins TRDV1 and TRDJ1; 7 bases map to TRDD3. There are 25 residues in the CDR3. Germline assignment: CDR1 TSWWSYY and CDR2 QGS. V was pared by 1 base and J by 0 bases, with 32 bases of the junction left unmatched. The CDR3 bases are TGTGCTCTTGGGGAACCGTTACTAACCCGTACTGGGGAATACGCGAAGAAGCTCTACACCGATAAACTCATCTTT. It yields the protein CALGEPLLTRTGEYAKKLYTDKLIF.

Worth noting for this clone: A far larger clone differs by one base, so this is likely a read error. Other DNA sequences in this sample translate to the same CDR3. The chain joins TRDV3 to TRDJ1, with 7 bases that match TRDD3. V was clipped by 4 bases and J by 4 bases; unmatched bases: 21. CDR1 TVYSNPD and CDR2 GDNSRS come from the germline V gene (reference sequence). This CDR3 is built from 17 residues. The DNA for the CDR3 is TGTGCCTCTAATCCCCCCCATAAGTGGGGGACCGACGATAAACTCATCTTT. It encodes CASNPPHKWGTDDKLIF.

In this sample, this clone is large (0.1 to 1%). The chain combines TRDV3 with TRDJ1; 9 bases map to TRDD3. Germline V gene sequence: CDR1 TVYSNPD, CDR2 GDNSRS (reference sequence). V lost 5 bases, J lost 3 bases, and 10 bases stayed unmatched. The CDR3 spans 14 residues. Here the CDR3 reads CATSQGDTSDKLIF. The CDR3 region has the DNA TGTGCCACCAGTCAGGGGGATACTTCCGATAAACTCATCTTT.

This clone was seen a few times. The protein TCRdb gives is from a much larger clone and does not agree with this DNA's translation at residue 11, likely a read error; the protein shown here comes from the DNA. The chain employs TRDV1 and TRDJ1, with D possibly matching TRDD2 (7 bases). This CDR3 region has 21 residues. Trimming took 3 bases from V and 6 from J, leaving 35 bases between them. In germline, CDR1 is TSWWSYY, CDR2 QGS. The DNA of the CDR3 is TGTGCTCTTGGGGAGTCTCCGCTCTTCCTATGCGTTGGGTGGGGGGTACATAAACTCATCTTT. Translating gives CALGESPLFLCVGWGVHKLIF.

Note on this clone: This DNA translates differently at residue 4 from the TCRdb protein, which is that of a much larger clone; a read error is likely, and the protein shown is the DNA's own translation. The V and J genes are TRDV2 and TRDJ1; 13 bases line up with TRDD3. There are 18 residues in the CDR3. From germline, CDR1 is GEAIGNYY and CDR2 EKD. Unmatched junction bases numbered 14, after V lost 6 bases and J lost 2 bases. The CDR3 coding sequence is TGTGCCTGTAACCCTATACTGGGGGATACGAGGGGGACCGATAAACTCATCTTT. Protein sequence: CACNPILGDTRGTDKLIF.

This clone was seen a handful of times. The protein that TCRdb holds for this DNA derives from a much larger clone and differs from the translated DNA at residue 14, which likely indicates a read error; the protein shown here is translated from the DNA. CDR3 bases: TGTGCCTGTGACACCATTCTTGGGGGATACGCGAGAGAGGCCGATAAACTCATCTTT. It yields the protein CACDTILGGYAREADKLIF. J is TRDJ1 and V is TRDV2, with TRDD3 identical over 11 bases. J gave up 3 bases and V 0 bases, and 14 bases lay outside the gene matches. The germline CDR1 and CDR2 sequences are GEAIGNYY and EKD. The CDR3 contains 19 residues.

This clone was observed a handful of times. The chain links TRDV1 to TRDJ1; 13 bases are a match to TRDD3. Per the germline V gene, CDR1 is TSWWSYY and CDR2 is QGS. The CDR3 runs 20 residues. Unmatched junction bases numbered 12, after V lost 2 bases and J lost 0 bases. CDR3 in amino acids: CALGEFTGGYATRYTDKLIF. As DNA, the CDR3 is TGTGCTCTTGGGGAATTTACTGGGGGATACGCTACCCGGTACACCGATAAACTCATCTTT.

The table lists this clone with a few counts. Only one base separates this from a far larger clonotype, so it likely reflects a read error. This CDR3 is also generated by other DNA sequences in the sample. This rearrangement joins TRDV2 to TRDJ1; 13 nucleotides align to TRDD3. The CDR3 has 16 residues. Germline V gene sequence: CDR1 GEAIGNYY, CDR2 EKD. V shed 7 bases and J 2 bases; nucleotides not matched to a gene: 9. CDR3 DNA: TGTGCCTGCGACCCACTGGGGGATACGCATACCGATAAACTCATCTTT. Its protein product is CACDPLGDTHTDKLIF.

This clone was detected only a few times. The protein TCRdb lists belongs to a much larger clone and differs from this DNA's translation at residue 16, which points to a read error; the protein shown is made from the DNA. The chain joins TRDV2 to TRDJ1; 13 nucleotides line up with TRDD3. The CDR3 runs 18 residues. CDR1 and CDR2 (germline): GEAIGNYY, EKD. CDR3 amino acids: CACDTVITGGYESDKPIF. CDR3 DNA sequence: TGTGCCTGTGACACCGTAATCACTGGGGGATACGAGAGTGATAAACCCATCTTT.

This clone was picked up a small number of times. A read error is the likely source, as a far larger clone sits one nucleotide away. The gene calls are TRDV1 and TRDJ1; TRDD3 matches at 11 bases. After removal of 0 bases from V and 0 bases from J, the junction contained 24 bases not matched to a gene. Germline CDR1 TSWWSYY, CDR2 QGS. The CDR3 sequence is 24 residues long. CDR3 DNA sequence: TGTGCTCTTGGGGAACTATTGTTCTACGCACTTAGTGGGGGATACGCAGCGTACACCGATAAACTCATCTTT. It yields the protein CALGELLFYALSGGYAAYTDKLIF.

In this sample, this clone turned up many times. A far larger clone lies a single base away; this is likely a read error. The sample has other DNA sequences that encode this CDR3 too. The chain uses TRDV1 and TRDJ1, with TRDD3 identical over 7 bases. Germline lookup yields CDR1 TSWWSYY and CDR2 QGS. J lost 0 bases, V lost 1 base, and 32 bases had no gene match. This CDR3 has 25 amino acids. In DNA, the CDR3 is TGTGCTCTTGGGGAACCGTTACTAACCCGTACTGGAGGATACGCGAAGAAGCTCTACACCGATAAACTCATCTTT. Residues: CALGEPLLTRTGGYAKKLYTDKLIF.

Comments on this clone: The TCRdb record carries a much larger clone's protein, which differs from this DNA's translation at residue 11; a read error is the likely cause, and the protein listed here is the DNA translation. The V call is TRDV3, the J call TRDJ1; a possible D gene is TRDD3 (6 bases). This CDR3 region has 15 residues. Per germline, CDR1 TVYSNPD and CDR2 GDNSRS (reference sequence). The CDR3 DNA reads TGTGCCTCCGCGCCTTTTGGGGGCCTCACCGAAAAACTCATCTTT. Its translation: CASAPFGGLTEKLIF.

This clone was recorded at least ten times. A far larger clone differs by one base, so this is likely a read error. This chain connects TRDV3 to TRDJ1; 7 bases agree with TRDD3. Germline CDR1 and CDR2: TVYSNPD and GDNSRS (reference sequence). The CDR3 totals 16 residues. Trimming cost V 2 bases and J 3 bases; bases outside gene matches: 15. The CDR3 sequence is CAFWGSLGGLADKLIF. The CDR3 nucleotides read TGTGCCTTTTGGGGGAGTCTAGGGGGGCTCGCCGATAAACTCATCTTT.

Comment on this clone: TCRdb's listed protein matches a much larger clone and diverges from this DNA's translation at residue 3, likely through a read error; the protein shown comes from the DNA. This chain connects TRDV2 to TRDJ1, with D maybe TRDD3 (6 bases). The germline gives CDR1 GEAIGNYY, CDR2 EKD. CDR3 length equals 19 residues. In nucleotides, the CDR3 is TGTGCCTATGACACCGTTCAAGGCCGACTGGGCTCTTACACCGATAAACTCATCTTT. It encodes CAYDTVQGRLGSYTDKLIF.

This clone was detected once. No V gene call was produced; the J gene was TRDJ1; no check of the table's D call, TRDD3, against the DNA was made. The length of the CDR3 is 18 residues. The DNA for the CDR3 is TGTGCTCTTGGGGAACGGAGGGGGGATACGTTTGGTGCCGATAAACTCATCTTT. This encodes CALGERRGDTFGADKLIF.

This clone appeared a few times. The genes are TRDV2 and TRDJ1; maybe TRDD2 (5 bases). This CDR3 is 17 amino acids long. Germline V gene sequence: CDR1 GEAIGNYY, CDR2 EKD. V lost 3 bases, J lost 0 bases, and 19 bases lay in between. The CDR3 region is CACDSFASRWYTDKLIF. CDR3 sequence (DNA): TGTGCCTGTGACTCCTTCGCGAGTCGCTGGTACACCGATAAACTCATCTTT.

The table lists this clone with a few counts. A much larger clone differs by one base, so this may be a read error. The sample has other DNA sequences that encode this CDR3 too. V gene TRDV1 combines with J gene TRDJ1; 12 bases align to TRDD3. CDR1 and CDR2 from the germline V gene are TSWWSYY and QGS. The CDR3 is 25 residues long. Germline trimming cut 1 base from V and 1 base from J; bases unmatched to any gene: 28. In nucleotides, the CDR3 is TGTGCTCTTGGGGAACCCCGACCCTTCCTACGGAAACTGGGGGATACCTGGGGGGGCACCGATAAACTCATCTTT. Residues: CALGEPRPFLRKLGDTWGGTDKLIF.

This clone was seen more than once but under ten times. Since a far larger clone is one base different, this is likely a read error. Other nucleotide sequences in the sample specify the same CDR3. The chain uses TRDV1 and TRDJ1; 9 bases fit TRDD3. CDR1 and CDR2 from the germline V gene are TSWWSYY and QGS. V was pared by 0 bases and J by 1 base, with 15 bases of the junction left unmatched. The CDR3 totals 20 residues. The CDR3 nucleotides read TGTGCTCTTGGGGAACTGGGAAGTCTCCCCCCTGGGGGATGCACCGATAAACTCATCTTT. Protein: CALGELGSLPPGGCTDKLIF.

This clone was seen more than once but under ten times. The protein held in TCRdb is that of a much larger clone and does not match this DNA's translation at residue 12, likely because of a read error; the protein shown is translated from the DNA. J is TRDJ1 and V is TRDV2, with D hard to call. V lost 3 bases and J lost 3, with 22 bases in between. The germline CDR1 and CDR2 sequences are GEAIGNYY and EKD. The CDR3 has 17 residues. CDR3 DNA sequence: TGTGCCTGTGACTCCCTCGCGAGTCGCCGGTACGCCGATAAACTCATCTTT. Translated: CACDSLASRRYADKLIF.

The table lists this clone with a few counts. TCRdb's entry gives the protein of a much larger clone, which mismatches this DNA's translation at residue 19, likely from a read error; the protein reported here is translated from the DNA. The chain uses TRDV2 and TRDJ1, with 9 bases aligning to TRDD3. This CDR3 region has 20 residues. The V gene's germline CDR1 is GEAIGNYY and CDR2 EKD. The CDR3 region is CACDTVGVSGGSVPHDKLTF. The CDR3 nucleotides are TGTGCCTGTGACACCGTGGGGGTGTCTGGGGGATCTGTACCCCACGATAAACTCACCTTT.

About this clone: With a far larger clone one base away, a read error is the likely cause. This sample also contains other DNA sequences that code for the same CDR3. The chain couples TRDV3 to TRDJ1; 11 bases fit TRDD3. The CDR3 contains 17 residues. Germline V gives CDR1 TVYSNPD, CDR2 GDNSRS (reference sequence). The CDR3 DNA reads TGCGCCTTCAACCCCTCCTCCGACTGGGGGATAGGCGATAAACTCATCTTT. Its protein product is CAFNPSSDWGIGDKLIF.